This T cell receptor beta chain was found in a study of T cell responses to AZD1222 COVID-19 vaccine. TCRdb keeps only in-frame clones here, not all; method: immunoSEQ multiplex PCR. The repertoire includes 150,000 to 200,000 clones, around 90% of them detected once, and around 3.6% sits in the top ten. CDR3 length equals 16 residues. The V end was cut by 0 bases, the J end by 3 bases, with 13 bases between. Germline V gene lookup returns CDR1 SGHDT and CDR2 YYEEEE. Material: peripheral blood, obtained 28 days after the second dose of the MenACWY control vaccine. The receptor's source is an adult who received the MenACWY meningococcal vaccine as a control. The chain recombines TRBV5-6 with TRBJ1-3; a weak D match, TRBD1 (6 bases). DNA of the CDR3: TGTGCCAGCAGCTTGGCGGCGGGGGCCGGTGGAAACACCATATATTTT. Protein: CASSLAAGAGGNTIYF.